The 9 T cell receptor beta chains below come from one sample, sequenced in a study of CD8+CD57+ T cells in acquired aplastic anemia (dated by TCRdb to about 2018). Expansion of CD8+CD57+ cells had been shown by flow cytometry in the patients chosen for sequencing. Sequencer: Illumina HiSeq 2000. Genomic DNA served as template for TCR beta VDJ combination and CDR3 sequence profiling. TCRdb trimmed public reads at Q25 via fastp, called clones via MiXCR and kept in-frame beta chains. For every CDR3 protein sequence, its rows merge into one entry that carries the most common genes and DNA. Here the sample has 270,000 or so distinct CDR3 sequences; approximately 82% occur a single time. The ten most abundant clones make up 40% to 50% of the sample. Sequenced: sorted CD4+, CD8+, or CD8+CD57+ T cells (not recorded which) from PBMCs. The origin of the receptors is a human donor with aplastic anemia.

The rearrangement links TRBV7-9 to TRBJ2-7, with D possibly matching TRBD2 (6 bases). This CDR3 spans 18 amino acids. V shed 3 bases and J shed 1 base, with 22 bases lying between them. Germline CDR1 and CDR2: SEHNR and FQNEAQ (reference sequence). The DNA of the CDR3 is TGTGCCAGCAGCTTTGATCCAGGCGGGACTGGCCTTTCCTACGAGCAGTACGTC. Encoded protein: CASSFDPGGTGLSYEQYV.

With regard to this clonotype: The junction and the germline gene differ at one end; a read error may be behind it. J is TRBJ1-5 and V is TRBV9; D gene unclear. The CDR3 spans 14 residues. Germline V lookup: CDR1 SGDLS, CDR2 YYNGEE. CDR3 region: CASSESSGTQPQDF. In DNA form, the CDR3 reads TGTGCCAGCAGCGAGTCGTCAGGTACTCAGCCCCAGGATTTT.

The J gene is TRBJ2-1, the V gene TRBV24-1, with no clear D. The CDR3 runs to 14 residues. Germline V gene lookup returns CDR1 KGHDR and CDR2 SFDVKD. The V and J ends lost 5 bases and 4 bases respectively, with 11 bases between them. CDR3 amino acids: CATSGARVYNEQFF. CDR3 in DNA: TGTGCCACCAGTGGGGCAAGGGTGTACAATGAGCAGTTCTTC.

The chain uses TRBV9 and TRBJ1-1; the match to TRBD1 covers 10 bases. V lost 2 bases, J lost 5 bases, and 3 bases stayed unmatched. The V gene's germline CDR1 is SGDLS and CDR2 YYNGEE. The CDR3 sequence is 14 residues long. DNA of the CDR3: TGTGCCAGCAGCGTGGGACAGGGGAGGACTGAAGCTTTCTTT. Translation: CASSVGQGRTEAFF.

In the case of this clonotype: Germline and junction disagree at one end, which may indicate a read error. The CDR3 sequence is CASSVAQGPYEAFF. CDR3 DNA sequence: TGTGCCAGCAGCGTAGCCCAGGGCCCCTACGAAGCTTTCTTT. The rearrangement joins TRBV5-1 to TRBJ1-1, with TRBD1 as a possible D gene (5 bases). This CDR3 region has 14 residues. Germline-derived CDR1 and CDR2 are SGHRS and YFSETQ.

The chain links TRBV15 to TRBJ2-5; possible D gene TRBD2, 5 bases. The CDR3 is 14 residues long. Trimming stripped 2 bases from V and 2 bases from J, with 9 bases between. In germline, CDR1 is LNHNV, CDR2 YYDKDF (reference sequence). As DNA, the CDR3 is TGTGCCACCAGCAGACGGGGAGCTCAAGAGACCCAGTACTTC. Translating it yields CATSRRGAQETQYF.

The V call is TRBV5-6, the J call TRBJ1-2; TRBD1 is a possible D gene (5 bases). The V and J ends lost 4 bases and 7 bases respectively, with 14 bases between them. Germline loops: CDR1 SGHDT, CDR2 YYEEEE. There are 13 residues in the CDR3. CDR3 region: CASSQGEAGGYTF. The CDR3 coding sequence is TGTGCCAGCAGCCAGGGCGAGGCAGGTGGCTACACCTTC.

About this clonotype: Because the CDR3's place on the DNA is in doubt, the DNA is left out and the CDR3 is given as listed by TCRdb. The genes are TRBV9 and TRBJ1-2; the listed D gene, TRBD1, was not tested against the DNA. Germline CDR1 is SGDLS and CDR2 is YYNGEE. The CDR3 is made up of 15 amino acids, end residues included. The CDR3 here is CASGGAGDIQYFDTF.

This chain joins TRBV7-9 and TRBJ2-5; D is possibly TRBD1 or TRBD2 (6 bases each). The ends were cut back, 0 bases at V and 11 bases at J, with 19 bases in the middle. The CDR3 extends over 15 amino acids. The germline V gene has CDR1 SEHNR and CDR2 FQNEAQ (reference sequence). The CDR3 protein is CASSLARGTRRTQYF. The CDR3, as DNA: TGTGCCAGCAGCTTAGCCCGCGGGACAAGGAGGACTCAGTACTTC.